This is a list of T cell receptor beta chains from one sample in a study of blood T cell repertoires in COVID-19. Data came from immunoSEQ multiplex PCR; TCRdb stores just in-frame clones and leaves some out. This sample has roughly 310,000 clones, with approximately 88% found just once. The sequencing input was peripheral blood. These receptors were collected from a woman aged 45 to 65 with active or convalescent COVID-19. The CDR3 runs from the conserved cysteine through the conserved F or W. Each record gives: J gene, V gene, CDR3 protein.

TRBJ1-2	TRBV28	CASSTGLGGYGYTF
TRBJ1-6	TRBV27	CASSPRDSNNSPLHF
TRBJ1-2	TRBV28	CASRRRGGYGYTF
TRBJ1-2	TRBV7-9	CASSLEAGIGGYTF
TRBJ1-1	TRBV20-1	CSASQASHTEAFF
TRBJ1-2	TRBV7-2	CASSLEGQGNYGYTF
TRBJ2-3	TRBV21-1	CASSKPSGTSTDTQYF
TRBJ2-7	TRBV19	CASSSRTGGFTYEQYF
TRBJ1-1	TRBV19	CASSILMNTEAFF
TRBJ2-7	TRBV4-3	CASSKATSGTYEQYF
TRBJ2-7	TRBV7-2	CASSLDGTGFYEQYF
TRBJ2-7	TRBV28	CASSPPGSRGRYEQYF
TRBJ2-5	TRBV6-2/TRBV6-3	CASSFGEGGVETQYF
TRBJ2-1	TRBV11-2	CASSPRSDSSYNEQFF
TRBJ1-5	TRBV7-9	CASSFGGQFSNQPQHF
TRBJ2-3	TRBV7-3	CASSLTGGVDTQYF
TRBJ2-1	TRBV6-1	CASSEMGLAANEQFF
TRBJ2-1	TRBV30	CAWSADSLNNEQFF
TRBJ1-2	TRBV29-1	CSTEGREGYTF
TRBJ1-2	TRBV29-1	CSVVLVGTGGAYGYTF
TRBJ1-6	TRBV25-1	CASSEWDSHNSPLHF
TRBJ1-4	TRBV18	CASSSIDRGSPMKLFF
TRBJ1-2	TRBV5-1	CASSSPTASNYGYTF
TRBJ1-4	TRBV7-9	CASSLYPGDNEKLFF
TRBJ2-3	TRBV5-1	CASSGGGLAASRTDTQYF
TRBJ1-6	TRBV6-5	CASSSRTGLDLHF
TRBJ1-4	TRBV30	CAWKRGNEKLFF
TRBJ2-5	TRBV6-1	CASSEKASRGRQETQYF
TRBJ1-1	TRBV27	CASRQGAITEAFF
TRBJ2-7	TRBV5-6	CASSPGSNYEQYF
TRBJ2-1	TRBV28	CASSLEREQFF
TRBJ2-1	TRBV4-2	CASSPGLAANEQFF
TRBJ1-5	TRBV2	CASSVDRGAQPQHF